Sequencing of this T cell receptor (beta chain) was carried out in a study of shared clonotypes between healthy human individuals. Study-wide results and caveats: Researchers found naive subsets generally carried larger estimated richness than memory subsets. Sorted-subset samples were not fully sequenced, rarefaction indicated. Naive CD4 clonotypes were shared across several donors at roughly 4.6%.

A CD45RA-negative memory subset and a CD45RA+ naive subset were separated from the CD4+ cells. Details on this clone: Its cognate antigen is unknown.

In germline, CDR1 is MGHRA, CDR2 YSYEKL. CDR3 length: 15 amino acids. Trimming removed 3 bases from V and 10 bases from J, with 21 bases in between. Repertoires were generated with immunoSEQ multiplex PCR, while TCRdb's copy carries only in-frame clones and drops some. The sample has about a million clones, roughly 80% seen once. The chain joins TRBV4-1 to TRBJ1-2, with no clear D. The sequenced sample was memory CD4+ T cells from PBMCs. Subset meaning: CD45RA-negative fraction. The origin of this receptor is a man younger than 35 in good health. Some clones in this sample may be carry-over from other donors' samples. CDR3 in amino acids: CASSHPDPNPRPYTF. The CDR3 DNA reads TGCGCCAGCAGCCACCCGGACCCGAACCCGAGGCCCTACACCTTC.